This T cell receptor beta chain was captured by sequencing in a study of ipilimumab plus nivolumab after autologous stem cell transplantation. Measured with immunoSEQ multiplex PCR; TCRdb has only the in-frame clones, and not every one. The sample contains some 25,000 clones, 86% of which appear only once. Patients got ipilimumab 1 mg/kg beginning 14 to 28 days post-transplant. Patients got 3 mg/kg IV nivolumab weeks 1, 4, 7, 10, then biweekly through week 26. This TCR was recovered from a male donor with diffuse large B-cell lymphoma. Sequenced material: PBMCs, taken in a trial of ipilimumab plus nivolumab as post-transplant consolidation.

The CDR3 DNA sequence: TGCGCCAGCAGCTTCAGCGAAGGAGGCACTGAAGCTTTCTTT. Translation gives CASSFSEGGTEAFF. The chain couples TRBV5-1 to TRBJ1-1, with no clear D. In germline, CDR1 is SGHRS, CDR2 YFSETQ. V gave up 2 bases and J gave up 4 bases, with 12 bases separating them. This CDR3 has 14 residues.